The subject of this entry is one T cell receptor (beta chain). What it recognizes is unknown. Germline CDR1 and CDR2: MNHEY and SVGAGI. The V segment lost 7 bases and the J segment 0 bases; nucleotides outside the gene matches: 7. The CDR3 loop spans 15 amino acids. Primers for the PCR totalled 60 Vbeta and 13 Jbeta. Using immunoSEQ multiplex PCR, the repertoire was profiled, and TCRdb retains in-frame clones only, with some absent. The sample holds 150,000 to 200,000 clones, under 80% seen once. These data are taken from a study of cytomegalovirus exposure and HLA in healthy donors. Study-level points and caveats: The investigators catalogued 150 to 200 TCR beta chains as cytomegalovirus-associated.

The clonotype was recovered from a man between 40 and 49 years old in good health and CMV-seronegative. V gene TRBV6-5 combines with J gene TRBJ2-7; 9 nucleotides agree with TRBD1. Material: PBMCs. CDR3 DNA: TGTGCCAGCAACCGCAGGGGACAGGGCTCCTACGAGCAGTACTTC. This gives the protein CASNRRGQGSYEQYF.